The clone carrying this TCR beta chain was seen a handful of times. The germline V and J ends were trimmed by 9 bases and 0 bases, with 14 bases remaining between them. Germline CDR1 is SEHNR and CDR2 is FQNEAQ (reference sequence). The CDR3 sequence is 15 residues long. This specimen belongs to a study of sequential checkpoint blockade in melanoma. Study-level background: Arm A got nivolumab then ipilimumab; arm B the reverse, 1:1. Each arm's sequence ended with maintenance nivolumab.

Treatment noted: randomized to nivolumab then ipilimumab (arm A) or the reverse (arm B). Patients had received no earlier DNA-damaging chemotherapy. Live CD3+CD8+ CD19− CD56− cells were sorted from PBMCs. TCRdb's table, derived via immunoSEQ multiplex PCR, lists solely in-frame clones and lacks some. Of 30,000 to 35,000 clones listed, approximately 86% are singletons. The V call is TRBV7-9, the J call TRBJ2-2; the D gene is possibly TRBD1 (6 bases). The specimen comprised CD8+ T cells sorted from blood (inferred from file names), sampled from a patient given nivolumab and ipilimumab in sequence. The source is a human donor with melanoma. The CDR3 nucleotides are TGTGCCAGTGACAATTGGGGGCCGAACACCGGGGAGCTGTTTTTT. Translated, it gives CASDNWGPNTGELFF.